Reported below is one T cell receptor beta chain. The antigen remains undetermined. The data belong to a study of cytomegalovirus exposure and HLA in healthy donors. Across the study: In an early release, HLA-typed donors contributed some 80 million unique TCR sequences.

A multiplex PCR was run with 60 Vbeta primers and 13 Jbeta primers. Produced via immunoSEQ multiplex PCR; TCRdb's table is partial and in-frame only. The table shows 55,000 to 70,000 clones, with 80% occurring only once. Study-wide results and limits: Compared with the roughly 700-donor mean, an Asian-associated ancestry cluster reportedly had fewer N-insertions, according to a later analysis. In a later analysis, about 17,000 TCR beta sequences were associated with HLA alleles at 0.05 false discovery rate.

The clonotype was recovered from a woman aged 40-49 years in good health and CMV-seronegative. Sequenced material: PBMCs.

The CDR3 protein is CASSGGVNTEAFF. CDR3 DNA: TGTGCCAGCAGTGGCGGGGTGAACACTGAAGCTTTCTTT. This chain links TRBV6-1 with TRBJ1-1; D unresolved. This CDR3 has 13 residues. Between the trimmed V and J ends, which lost 4 bases and 0 bases, there was a span of 6 bases. CDR1 and CDR2 from the germline V gene are MNHNS and SASEGT.